This T cell receptor beta chain originates from a study of T cell responses to AZD1222 COVID-19 vaccine. Study-wide results and limits: Possibly, clonal diversity was underestimated; donors were largely white British and included more females.

Generated by immunoSEQ multiplex PCR, the TCRdb table keeps only in-frame clones and is missing some. The sample has nearly 95,000 clones; roughly 89% are singletons. On this clone: Its antigen is undetermined.

This clonotype was sampled from an adult in good health. The material was peripheral blood, obtained on day 0 of AZD1222 vaccination.

CDR3 in DNA: TGTGCCAGCAGTGTTACACCTAATTCACCCCTCCACTTT. Encoded protein: CASSVTPNSPLHF. The V and J genes are TRBV2 and TRBJ1-6; D not certain. Per the germline V gene, CDR1 is SNHLY and CDR2 is FYNNEI. Trimming shortened V by 4 bases and J by 6 bases, and 7 bases separated the two germline ends. This CDR3 has 13 amino acids. Complete variable domain (other parts from reference TRBV2 and TRBJ1-6): EPEVTQTPSHQVTQMGQEVILRCVPISNHLYFYWYRQILGQKVEFLVSFYNNEISEKSEIFDDQFSVERPDGSNFTLKIRSTKLEDSAMYFCASSVTPNSPLHFGNGTRLTVT.